These T cell receptor beta chains were read from a single sample in a study of human T cells and chemical hapten exposure. TCRdb reprocessed the RACE reads via MiXCR and lists one record per CDR3 protein. The sample has about 120,000 distinct CDR3 sequences; roughly 13% are singletons. The sample in question was whole blood, obtained in connection with sensitization to the hapten diphenylcyclopropenone (DPC). The receptors here all came from a man aged 18-30 years with alopecia areata. Some clones in this sample may be carry-over from other donors' samples. Each CDR3 is given with its conserved first and last residue. A D gene is named only where the DNA matches it firmly. For some rows the clone size is stated as once, few or many, or as a class when expanded; others skip it.

d_gene | j_gene | abundance | v_gene | CDR3aa | CDR3nt
TRBD1 | TRBJ1-2 | few | TRBV12-3/TRBV12-4 | CASREDRDNGYTF | TGTGCCAGCAGGGAGGACAGGGATAATGGCTACACCTTC
- | TRBJ1-1 | few | TRBV5-6 | CASRTSDLMNTEAFF | TGTGCCAGCAGGACCTCGGACTTAATGAACACTGAAGCTTTCTTT
- | TRBJ2-7 | few | TRBV6-2/TRBV6-3 | CASRRGAYEQYF | TGTGCCAGCCGAAGGGGGGCCTACGAGCAGTACTTC
TRBD1 | TRBJ2-1 | many | TRBV29-1 | CSVEGGQADNEQFF | TGCAGCGTTGAGGGGGGACAGGCGGACAATGAGCAGTTCTTC
- | TRBJ2-1 | - | TRBV6-2/TRBV6-3 | CASSYFIGSQASGEQFF | TGTGCCAGCAGTTACTTTATAGGGTCCCAGGCATCTGGTGAGCAGTTCTTC
- | TRBJ1-2 | many | TRBV5-1 | CASSLGVFGYGYTF | TGCGCCAGCAGCTTAGGGGTTTTCGGCTATGGCTACACCTTC
TRBD1 | TRBJ1-3 | few | TRBV9 | CASSVQGTDVSGNTIYF | TGTGCCAGCAGCGTACAGGGGACAGACGTCTCTGGAAACACCATATATTTT
TRBD1 | TRBJ2-3 | - | TRBV10-3 | CAIRTGDRTDTQYF | TGTGCCATTCGGACAGGGGACAGGACAGATACGCAGTATTTT
- | TRBJ2-3 | - | TRBV12-3/TRBV12-4 | CASSPGRSITDTQYF | TGTGCCAGCAGTCCCGGGCGGTCTATCACAGATACGCAGTATTTT
- | TRBJ1-1 | few | TRBV7-6 | CASSRLGTPNTEAFF | TGTGCCAGCAGCCGTCTCGGGACCCCTAACACTGAAGCTTTCTTT
- | TRBJ1-2 | - | TRBV3-1 | CASSQVSGAYGYTF | TGTGCCAGCAGCCAAGTTAGCGGGGCCTATGGCTACACCTTC
- | TRBJ1-5 | few | TRBV6-6 | CASSYSRSNQPQHF | TGTGCCAGCAGTTACTCAAGGAGCAATCAGCCCCAGCATTTT
TRBD1 | TRBJ2-7 | many | TRBV7-9 | CASSPDWTGRSYEQYF | TGTGCCAGCAGCCCGGACTGGACAGGGAGATCCTACGAGCAGTACTTC
TRBD1 | TRBJ2-7 | many | TRBV7-6 | CASSPGQNPLEQYF | TGTGCCAGCAGCCCGGGACAGAACCCACTCGAGCAGTACTTC
TRBD1 | TRBJ2-2 | - | TRBV24-1 | CATSDWTGLDTGELFF | TGTGCCACCAGTGATTGGACAGGGTTGGACACCGGGGAGCTGTTTTTT
TRBD2 | TRBJ2-5 | few | TRBV6-4 | CASSEAGGQETQYF | TGTGCCAGCAGTGAAGCGGGGGGACAAGAGACCCAGTACTTC
- | TRBJ1-5 | few | TRBV4-1 | CASSQFLGGNQPQHF | TGCGCCAGCAGCCAATTTCTCGGTGGCAATCAGCCCCAGCATTTT
- | TRBJ2-2 | few | TRBV7-2 | CASSFAGNTGELFF | TGTGCCAGCAGCTTTGCAGGGAATACCGGGGAGCTGTTTTTT
- | TRBJ1-5 | few | TRBV21-1 | CASSLRTPRVSSNQPQHF | TGTGCCAGCAGCCTACGGACACCGAGGGTAAGCAGCAATCAGCCCCAGCATTTT
- | TRBJ2-3 | - | TRBV11-2 | CASSLGAVTQYF | TGTGCCAGCAGCTTAGGCGCAGTTACGCAGTATTTT
TRBD1 | TRBJ2-1 | many | TRBV2 | CASTGWDRVYNEQFF | TGTGCCAGCACGGGGTGGGACAGGGTCTACAATGAGCAGTTCTTC
- | TRBJ2-2 | many | TRBV6-2/TRBV6-3 | CASSKTKRELFF | TGTGCCAGCAGCAAGACAAAACGGGAGCTGTTTTTT
- | TRBJ1-5 | few | TRBV27 | CASSSGLSNQPQHF | TGTGCCAGCAGTTCGGGACTTAGCAATCAGCCCCAGCATTTT
- | TRBJ2-2 | few | TRBV19 | CASSIRTVFTGELFF | TGTGCCAGTAGTATCCGGACAGTTTTCACCGGGGAGCTGTTTTTT